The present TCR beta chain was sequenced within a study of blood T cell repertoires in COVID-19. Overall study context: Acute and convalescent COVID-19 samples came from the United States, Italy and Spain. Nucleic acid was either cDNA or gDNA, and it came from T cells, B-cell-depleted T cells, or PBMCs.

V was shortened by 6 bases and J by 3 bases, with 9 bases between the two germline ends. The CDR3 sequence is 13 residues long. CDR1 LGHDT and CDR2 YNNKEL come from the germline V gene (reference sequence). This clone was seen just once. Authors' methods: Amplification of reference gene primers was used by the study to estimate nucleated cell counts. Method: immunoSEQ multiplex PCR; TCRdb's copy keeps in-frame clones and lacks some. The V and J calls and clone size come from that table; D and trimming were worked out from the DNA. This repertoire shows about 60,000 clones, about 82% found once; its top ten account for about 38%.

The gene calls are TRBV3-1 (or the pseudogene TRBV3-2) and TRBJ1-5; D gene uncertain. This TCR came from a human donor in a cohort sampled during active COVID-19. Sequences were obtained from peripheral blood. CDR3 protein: CASSPGINQPQHF. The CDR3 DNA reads TGTGCCAGCAGTCCCGGGATCAATCAGCCCCAGCATTTT.